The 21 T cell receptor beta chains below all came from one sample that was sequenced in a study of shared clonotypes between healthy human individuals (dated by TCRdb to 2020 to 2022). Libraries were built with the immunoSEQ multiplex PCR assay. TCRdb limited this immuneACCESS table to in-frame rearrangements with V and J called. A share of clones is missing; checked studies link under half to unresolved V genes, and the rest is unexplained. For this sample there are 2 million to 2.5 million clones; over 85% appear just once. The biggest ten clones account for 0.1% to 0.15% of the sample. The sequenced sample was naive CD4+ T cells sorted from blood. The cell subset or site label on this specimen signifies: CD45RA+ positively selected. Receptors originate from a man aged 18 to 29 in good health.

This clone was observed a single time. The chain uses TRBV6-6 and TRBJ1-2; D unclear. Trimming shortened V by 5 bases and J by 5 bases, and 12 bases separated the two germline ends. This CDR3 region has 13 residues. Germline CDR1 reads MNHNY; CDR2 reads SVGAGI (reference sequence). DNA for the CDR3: TGTGCCAGCAGTCGAACCCCTCCTTATGGCTACACCTTC. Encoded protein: CASSRTPPYGYTF.

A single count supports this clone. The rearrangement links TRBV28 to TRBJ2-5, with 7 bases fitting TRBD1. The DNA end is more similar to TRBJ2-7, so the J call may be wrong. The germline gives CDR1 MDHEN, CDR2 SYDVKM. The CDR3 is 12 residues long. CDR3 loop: CASSTGVYEQYF. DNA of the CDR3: TGTGCCAGCAGTACAGGGGTCTACGAGCAGTACTTC.

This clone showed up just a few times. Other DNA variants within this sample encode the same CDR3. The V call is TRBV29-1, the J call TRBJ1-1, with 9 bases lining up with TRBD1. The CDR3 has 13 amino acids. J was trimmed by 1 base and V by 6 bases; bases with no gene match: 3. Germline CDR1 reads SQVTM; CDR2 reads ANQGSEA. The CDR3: CSVQTGGNTEAFF. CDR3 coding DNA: TGCAGCGTCCAGACAGGGGGGAACACTGAAGCTTTCTTT.

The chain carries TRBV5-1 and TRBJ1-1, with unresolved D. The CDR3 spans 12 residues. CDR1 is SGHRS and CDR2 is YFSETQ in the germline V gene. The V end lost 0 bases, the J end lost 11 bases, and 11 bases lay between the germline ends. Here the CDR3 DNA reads TGCGCCAGCAGCTTGGTGGGCGGGAGGGCTTTCTTT. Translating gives CASSLVGGRAFF.

CDR3 sequence: CASSLSAENTEAFF. As DNA, the CDR3 is TGTGCCAGCAGTCTATCCGCAGAGAACACTGAAGCTTTCTTT. The rearrangement joins TRBV6-1 to TRBJ1-1; unclear D gene. The germline V gene has CDR1 MNHNS and CDR2 SASEGT. V lost 5 bases and J 1 base, leaving 11 bases between the germline ends. The CDR3 is 14 amino acids.

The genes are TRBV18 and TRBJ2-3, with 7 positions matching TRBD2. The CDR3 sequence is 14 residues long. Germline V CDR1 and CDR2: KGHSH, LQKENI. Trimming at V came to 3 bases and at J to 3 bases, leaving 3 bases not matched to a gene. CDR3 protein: CASSPGLQTDTQYF. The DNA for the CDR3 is TGTGCCAGCTCACCGGGACTACAAACAGATACGCAGTATTTT.

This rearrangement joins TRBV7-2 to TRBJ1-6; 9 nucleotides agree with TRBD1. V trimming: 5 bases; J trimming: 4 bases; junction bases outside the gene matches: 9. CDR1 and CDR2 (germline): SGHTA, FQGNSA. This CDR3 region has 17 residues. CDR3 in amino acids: CASSPGQGFSYNSPLHF. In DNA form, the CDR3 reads TGTGCCAGCAGCCCGGGACAGGGCTTTTCTTATAATTCACCCCTCCACTTT.

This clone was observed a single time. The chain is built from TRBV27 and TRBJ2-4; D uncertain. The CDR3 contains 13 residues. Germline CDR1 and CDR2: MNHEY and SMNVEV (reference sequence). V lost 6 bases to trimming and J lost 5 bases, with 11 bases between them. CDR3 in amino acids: CASSNGPQNIQYF. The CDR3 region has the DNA TGTGCCAGCAGCAACGGGCCGCAAAACATTCAGTACTTC.

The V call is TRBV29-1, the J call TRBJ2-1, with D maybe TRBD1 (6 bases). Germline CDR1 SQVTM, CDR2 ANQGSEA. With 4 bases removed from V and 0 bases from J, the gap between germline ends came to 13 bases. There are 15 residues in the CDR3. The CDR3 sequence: CSVGNREGSYNEQFF. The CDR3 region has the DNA TGCAGCGTTGGAAACAGGGAAGGCTCCTACAATGAGCAGTTCTTC.

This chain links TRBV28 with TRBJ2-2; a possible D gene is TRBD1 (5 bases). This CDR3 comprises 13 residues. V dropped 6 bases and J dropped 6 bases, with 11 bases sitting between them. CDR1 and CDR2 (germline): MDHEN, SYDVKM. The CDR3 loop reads CASRIPGSGELFF. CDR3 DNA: TGTGCCAGCAGAATCCCAGGGTCCGGGGAGCTGTTTTTT.

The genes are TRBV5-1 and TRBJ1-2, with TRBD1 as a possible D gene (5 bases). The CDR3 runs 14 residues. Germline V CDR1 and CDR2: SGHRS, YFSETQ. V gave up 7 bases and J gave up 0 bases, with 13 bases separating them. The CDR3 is CASRVRGANYGYTF. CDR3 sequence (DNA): TGCGCCAGCCGCGTTCGGGGGGCTAACTATGGCTACACCTTC.

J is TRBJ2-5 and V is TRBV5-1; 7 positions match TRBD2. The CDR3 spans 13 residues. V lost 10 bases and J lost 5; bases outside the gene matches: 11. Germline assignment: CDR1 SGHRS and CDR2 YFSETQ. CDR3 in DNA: TGCGCCTCAAAACGCGGGGGAGAGGAGACCCAGTACTTC. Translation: CASKRGGEETQYF.

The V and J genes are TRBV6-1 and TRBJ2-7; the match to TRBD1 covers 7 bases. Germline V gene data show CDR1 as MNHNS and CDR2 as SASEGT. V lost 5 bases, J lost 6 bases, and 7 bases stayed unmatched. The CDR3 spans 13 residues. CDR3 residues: CASSLYRGGEQYF. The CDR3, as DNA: TGTGCCAGCAGTTTGTACAGGGGCGGCGAGCAGTACTTC.

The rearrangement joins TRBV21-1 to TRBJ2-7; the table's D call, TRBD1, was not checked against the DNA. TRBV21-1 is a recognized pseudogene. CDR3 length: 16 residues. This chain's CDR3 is CASSPRDTPHDNEQYF. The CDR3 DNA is TGTGCCAGCAGCCCACGGGACACCCCACACGACAACGAGCAGTACTTC.

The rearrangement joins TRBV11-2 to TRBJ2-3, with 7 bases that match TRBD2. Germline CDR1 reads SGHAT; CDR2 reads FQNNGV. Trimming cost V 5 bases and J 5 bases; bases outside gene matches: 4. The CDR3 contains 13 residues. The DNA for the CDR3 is TGTGCCAGCAGCCGGGGGGAAGGAGATACGCAGTATTTT. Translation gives CASSRGEGDTQYF.

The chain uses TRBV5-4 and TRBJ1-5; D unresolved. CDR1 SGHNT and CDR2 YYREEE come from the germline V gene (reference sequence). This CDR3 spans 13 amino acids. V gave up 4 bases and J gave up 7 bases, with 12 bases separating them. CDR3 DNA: TGTGCCAGCAGCCCCTTTGGAGGGCAGCCCCAGCATTTT. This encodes CASSPFGGQPQHF. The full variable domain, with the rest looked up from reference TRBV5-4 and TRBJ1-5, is ETGVTQSPTHLIKTRGQQVTLRCSSQSGHNTVSWYQQALGQGPQFIFQYYREEENGRGNFPPRFSGLQFPNYSSELNVNALELDDSALYLCASSPFGGQPQHFGDGTRLSIL.

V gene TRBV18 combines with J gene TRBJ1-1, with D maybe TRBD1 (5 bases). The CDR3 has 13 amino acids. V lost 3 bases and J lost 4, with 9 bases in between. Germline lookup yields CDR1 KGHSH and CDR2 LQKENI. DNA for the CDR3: TGTGCCAGCTCACCGGGCAGGGCCACTGAAGCTTTCTTT. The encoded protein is CASSPGRATEAFF.

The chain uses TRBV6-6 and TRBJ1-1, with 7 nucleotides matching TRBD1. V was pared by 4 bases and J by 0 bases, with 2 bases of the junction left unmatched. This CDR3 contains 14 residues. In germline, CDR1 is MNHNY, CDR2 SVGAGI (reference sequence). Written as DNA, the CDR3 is TGTGCCAGCAGTTGGGGACAGATGAACACTGAAGCTTTCTTT. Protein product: CASSWGQMNTEAFF.

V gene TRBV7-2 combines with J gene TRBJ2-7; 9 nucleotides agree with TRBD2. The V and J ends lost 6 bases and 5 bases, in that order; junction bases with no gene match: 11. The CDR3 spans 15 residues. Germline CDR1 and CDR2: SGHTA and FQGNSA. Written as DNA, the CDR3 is TGTGCCAGCAGTCGGGCTAGCGGGACACCCCACGAGCAGTACTTC. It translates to CASSRASGTPHEQYF.

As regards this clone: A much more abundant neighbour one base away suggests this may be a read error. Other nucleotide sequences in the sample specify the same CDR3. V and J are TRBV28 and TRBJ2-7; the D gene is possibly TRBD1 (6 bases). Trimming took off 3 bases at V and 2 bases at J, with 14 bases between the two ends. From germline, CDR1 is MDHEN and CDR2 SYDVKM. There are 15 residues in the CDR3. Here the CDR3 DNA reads TGTGCCAGCAGTTTGGCCGACAGGTACGCCTACGAGCAGTACTTC. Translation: CASSLADRYAYEQYF.

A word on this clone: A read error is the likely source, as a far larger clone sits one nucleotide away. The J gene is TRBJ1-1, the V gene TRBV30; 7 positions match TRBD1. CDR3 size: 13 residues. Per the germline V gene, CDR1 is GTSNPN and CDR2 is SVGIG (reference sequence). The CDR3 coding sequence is TGTGCCTGGAACTCACAGGGGAACACTGGAGCTTTCTTT. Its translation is CAWNSQGNTGAFF.